The sequence of this TCR beta chain was determined in a study of cytomegalovirus exposure and HLA in healthy donors. General study findings and limits: A later analysis revealed that TCR association rates differed between HLA loci, peaking at DRB1 and bottoming out at HLA-C. Despite most TCR sequences being rare, some public TCRs occurred in many donors. Reports indicated that the classifier achieved high specificity and sensitivity in diagnosing cytomegalovirus status.

The study ran its PCR with 60 Vbeta and 13 Jbeta primers. Clones were read by immunoSEQ multiplex PCR, and TCRdb kept only the in-frame ones, dropping some. This sample has around 110,000 clones, with 8.5% to 10% found just once. A word on this clone: No antigen is known for it.

It was healthy bone marrow donors who served as donors. This TCR came from a young man in good health and CMV-seronegative. The specimen sequenced was PBMCs.

The CDR3 loop reads CASDTAFGYEQYF. CDR3 DNA: TGTGCCAGCGATACCGCGTTTGGCTACGAGCAGTACTTC. The V and J genes are TRBV2 and TRBJ2-7; D is unclear. CDR3 length equals 13 residues. Trimming shortened V by 8 bases and J by 3 bases, and 14 bases separated the two germline ends. In germline, CDR1 is SNHLY, CDR2 FYNNEI.